This T cell receptor beta chain is from a study of shared clonotypes between healthy human individuals. On the study more broadly: The plates for each donor numbered three CD4 naive, three CD4 memory, two CD8 naive and one CD8 memory.

Study-wide points: Represented diversity (both genetic and exposure-history) was limited by the small number of donors. Generation probabilities of non-shared clonotypes were lower (relative to those shared by all four donors).

To note about this clone: Antigen unknown.

V lost 7 bases and J lost 6, with 24 bases in between. This CDR3 is built from 16 residues. Germline V CDR1 and CDR2: MDHEN, SYDVKM. The data were produced by immunoSEQ multiplex PCR, yet TCRdb's version contains in-frame clones alone and is incomplete. This sample has about 320,000 clones; roughly 91% occur once, and the top ten carry 15% to 20%. Pooled CD45RO+ cells and CCR7-negative CD45RA+ TemRA cells made up CD8 memory. This receptor was obtained from a man between 18 and 29 years old in good health. Sample: memory CD8+ T cells sorted from blood. Subset reported: CD45RO+ cells pooled with CCR7-negative TemRA cells. This chain connects TRBV28 to TRBJ1-1; possibly TRBD1 for D (5 bases). This chain's CDR3 is CASTPLMEGTPPEAFF. The CDR3 DNA follows: TGTGCCAGCACCCCCCTTATGGAGGGGACCCCTCCTGAAGCTTTCTTT.